The 2 T cell receptor beta chains listed next were all sequenced from one sample in a study of T cell responses to AZD1222 COVID-19 vaccine. Some clones are missing from TCRdb's copy, which holds only in-frame ones; the method was immunoSEQ multiplex PCR. The sample holds 150,000 to 200,000 clones, 92% seen once. Specimen: peripheral blood, collected on day 0 of AZD1222 vaccination. These receptors were obtained from an adult in good health.

This chain uses TRBV5-1 with TRBJ2-3, with 7 bases fitting TRBD2. The J segment lost 5 bases and the V segment lost 2 bases, leaving 2 bases of the junction unmatched. This CDR3 contains 13 residues. Per germline, CDR1 SGHRS and CDR2 YFSETQ. The CDR3 DNA reads TGCGCCAGCAGCTTCAGGGAGGGAGATACGCAGTATTTT. Amino acid sequence: CASSFREGDTQYF.

The chain uses TRBV14 and TRBJ1-2, with TRBD1 matching 7 bases. The CDR3 is made up of 13 amino acids. Germline CDR1 SGHDN, CDR2 FVKESK. Germline trimming cut 5 bases from V and 7 bases from J; bases unmatched to any gene: 7. CDR3 amino acids: CASSFRQGFGYTF. DNA for the CDR3: TGTGCCAGCAGCTTCCGACAGGGCTTTGGCTACACCTTC.